This T cell receptor (beta chain) derives from a study of identifying expanded T cells in peripheral blood. No infections or other immune events were documented during collection. V shed 5 bases, J shed 1 base, and the junction held 8 bases outside the gene matches. This CDR3 has 16 residues. CDR1 is SGHVS and CDR2 is FQNEAQ in the germline V gene. This table comes from immunoSEQ multiplex PCR, and its TCRdb copy is limited to in-frame clones, with some not included. The table lists about 82,000 clones, 85% to 90% of them singletons. This receptor was taken from a person aged 18-70 years in good health. What was sequenced was blood. The genes are TRBV7-8 and TRBJ1-1, with 9 bases fitting TRBD1. CDR3 in DNA: TGTGCCAGCAGCGTCCCGGGACAGGGTACGAACACTGAAGCTTTCTTT. Amino acids: CASSVPGQGTNTEAFF. The entire variable domain, with the rest obtained from reference TRBV7-8 and TRBJ1-1, is as follows: GAGVSQSPRYKVAKRGQDVALRCDPISGHVSLFWYQQALGQGPEFLTYFQNEAQLDKSGLPSDRFFAERPEGSVSTLKIQRTQQEDSAVYLCASSVPGQGTNTEAFFGQGTRLTVV.